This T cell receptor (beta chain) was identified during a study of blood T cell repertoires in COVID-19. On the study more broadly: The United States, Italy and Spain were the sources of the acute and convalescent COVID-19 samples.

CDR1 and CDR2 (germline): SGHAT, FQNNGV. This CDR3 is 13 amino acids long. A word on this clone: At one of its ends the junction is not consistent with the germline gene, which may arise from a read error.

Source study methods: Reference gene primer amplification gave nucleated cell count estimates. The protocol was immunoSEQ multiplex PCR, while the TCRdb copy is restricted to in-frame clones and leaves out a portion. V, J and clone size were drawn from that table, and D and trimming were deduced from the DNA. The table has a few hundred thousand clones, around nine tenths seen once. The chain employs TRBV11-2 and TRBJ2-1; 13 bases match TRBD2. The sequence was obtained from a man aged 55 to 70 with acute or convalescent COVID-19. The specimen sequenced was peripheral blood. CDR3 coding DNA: TGTGCCAGCAGCCCCCGGGGACTAGCGGGAAAGGTCTTC. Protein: CASSPRGLAGKVF.